These 9 T cell receptor beta chains share one sample of origin, sequenced in a study of cytomegalovirus exposure and HLA in healthy donors. 60 Vbeta and 13 Jbeta primers were used in PCR. Measured with immunoSEQ multiplex PCR; TCRdb has only the in-frame clones, and not every one. The sample table sets out 87,000 or so clones. The specimen sequenced was PBMCs. All receptors derive from a man aged 50 or older in good health and CMV-seropositive.

The gene calls are TRBV19 and TRBJ2-1, with D possibly matching TRBD2 (6 bases). Per germline, CDR1 LNHDA and CDR2 SQIVND (reference sequence). Trimming stripped 7 bases from V and 6 bases from J, with 22 bases between. The CDR3 consists of 16 residues. The CDR3 DNA sequence: TGTGCCAGTAAGGTTACGCCGCGGGAACCCTCCAATGAGCAGTTCTTC. Translating gives CASKVTPREPSNEQFF.

This clone is deemed medium-sized by its frequency. The chain links TRBV27 to TRBJ2-5, with 12 positions matching TRBD1. This CDR3 is built from 17 residues. V lost 5 bases and J lost 5; bases outside the gene matches: 12. Germline CDR1 is MNHEY and CDR2 is SMNVEV (reference sequence). Here the CDR3 DNA reads TGTGCCAGCAGTCTTTGGGGGGGGACAGGGGGCAGGGAGACCCAGTACTTC. It is translated as CASSLWGGTGGRETQYF.

The gene calls are TRBV30 and TRBJ1-4; a weak D match, TRBD1 (6 bases). The CDR3 spans 16 residues. CDR1 and CDR2 (germline): GTSNPN, SVGIG (reference sequence). V gave up 2 bases and J gave up 0 bases, with 13 bases separating them. The CDR3 DNA reads TGTGCCTGGAGTCCCGACAGGACCGCAACTAATGAAAAACTGTTTTTT. Protein sequence: CAWSPDRTATNEKLFF.

The chain couples TRBV23-1 to TRBJ2-5; 10 bases line up with TRBD2. TRBV23-1 is classed as an ORF, of uncertain function. J was trimmed by 2 bases and V by 3 bases; bases with no gene match: 6. The CDR3 contains 16 residues. CDR3 coding DNA: TGCGCCAGCAGTCATCAGCGGGAGGGCACACAAGAGACCCAGTACTTC. It translates to CASSHQREGTQETQYF.

This chain joins TRBV5-5 and TRBJ1-5, with 7 bases that match TRBD1. Germline lookup yields CDR1 SGHKS and CDR2 YYEKEE (reference sequence). The junction had 5 bases not matched to a gene; V was cut back by 3 bases and J by 2 bases. CDR3 length equals 15 residues. The CDR3 DNA is TGTGCCAGCAGCTCGGGACAGAGAGGCAATCAGCCCCAGCATTTT. This sequence encodes CASSSGQRGNQPQHF.

The chain couples TRBV5-4 to TRBJ2-7, with no clear D. Germline V CDR1 and CDR2: SGHNT, YYREEE (reference sequence). V lost 2 bases, J lost 2 bases, and 11 bases lay in between. The CDR3 length is 14 residues. The CDR3 region is CASSFGNSPYEQYF. Written as DNA, the CDR3 is TGTGCCAGCAGCTTTGGTAACTCGCCCTACGAGCAGTACTTC.

The chain uses TRBV5-5 and TRBJ1-2; 7 positions match TRBD1. V trimming: 4 bases; J trimming: 6 bases; junction bases outside the gene matches: 9. Germline CDR1 SGHKS, CDR2 YYEKEE (reference sequence). CDR3 length: 14 amino acids. Here the CDR3 DNA reads TGTGCCAGCAGCACAAGACAGGGATCAAATGGCTACACCTTC. Translating gives CASSTRQGSNGYTF.

The V gene is TRBV18, the J gene TRBJ1-1; TRBD1 might be the D (6 bases). CDR1 and CDR2 from the germline V gene are KGHSH and LQKENI. The CDR3 covers 16 residues. V lost 4 bases, J lost 4 bases, and 19 bases lay in between. The CDR3 protein is CASSLNRDPSPTEAFF. The CDR3 region has the DNA TGTGCCAGCTCACTGAACAGGGATCCTAGCCCCACTGAAGCTTTCTTT.

The chain carries TRBV20-1 and TRBJ2-1; D unclear. V lost 5 bases and J 6 bases, leaving 5 bases between the germline ends. The CDR3 is made up of 10 amino acids. CDR1 DFQATT and CDR2 SNEGSKA come from the germline V gene (reference sequence). The CDR3 loop reads CSARSNEQFF. For the CDR3, the DNA is TGCAGTGCTCGGAGCAATGAGCAGTTCTTC.